Listed here are 24 T cell receptor beta chains from one sample, sequenced in a study of blood T cell repertoires in COVID-19. The repertoire was sequenced with immunoSEQ multiplex PCR; TCRdb's copy has only in-frame clones and lacks some. The data hold roughly 670,000 clones, with 75% to 90% observed a single time. The sequenced sample consisted of peripheral blood. All receptors derive from a woman under 30 with acute or convalescent COVID-19.

V is TRBV12-3 or TRBV12-4 and J is TRBJ1-4; weak D call: TRBD1 (6 bases). V shed 6 bases and J shed 4 bases, with 6 bases lying between them. The CDR3 has 12 residues. This chain's CDR3 is CASRDSNEKLFF. CDR3 coding DNA: TGTGCCAGCAGGGACAGTAATGAAAAACTGTTTTTT.

V is TRBV5-5 and J is TRBJ1-1; a weak D match, TRBD1 (6 bases). Trimming stripped 4 bases from V and 4 bases from J, with 20 bases between. The CDR3 sequence is 16 residues long. Germline V gene sequence: CDR1 SGHKS, CDR2 YYEKEE (reference sequence). For the CDR3, the DNA is TGTGCCAGCAGCCAGCAGGCACAGGGTAGTCGCACTGAAGCTTTCTTT. Its translation: CASSQQAQGSRTEAFF.

This clone was detected only once. The genes are TRBV10-3 and TRBJ2-5; D perhaps matches TRBD2 (5 bases). Trimming left V 4 bases short and J 1 base short, with 7 bases between. CDR3 length: 13 amino acids. Germline V CDR1 and CDR2: ENHRY, SYGVKD. The CDR3 nucleotides read TGTGCCATCAGTGGAGGGATCCAAGAGACCCAGTACTTC. It encodes CAISGGIQETQYF.

The genes are TRBV11-2 and TRBJ1-1, with TRBD1 matching over 9 bases. The ends lost 5 bases at V and 3 bases at J; junction bases unmatched: 10. Looked up from germline, CDR1 is SGHAT and CDR2 is FQNNGV. This CDR3 has 16 amino acids. The CDR3 DNA sequence: TGTGCCAGCAGCGTATACAGGGGGCGGGATGACACTGAAGCTTTCTTT. Its protein product is CASSVYRGRDDTEAFF.

The CDR3 nucleotides read TGTGCCAGCAGTGAAAACAGGGGTGGCGGGGAGCTGTTTTTT. It encodes CASSENRGGGELFF. The V call is TRBV2, the J call TRBJ2-2, with 7 bases fitting TRBD1. Germline V gene sequence: CDR1 SNHLY, CDR2 FYNNEI. Trimming removed 2 bases from V and 7 bases from J; junction bases left unmatched: 4. This CDR3 comprises 14 residues. Variable domain in full (rest from reference TRBV2 and TRBJ2-2): EPEVTQTPSHQVTQMGQEVILRCVPISNHLYFYWYRQILGQKVEFLVSFYNNEISEKSEIFDDQFSVERPDGSNFTLKIRSTKLEDSAMYFCASSENRGGGELFFGEGSRLTVL.

The V call is TRBV5-6, the J call TRBJ1-1; 9 nucleotides match TRBD1. V was pared by 0 bases and J by 5 bases, with 5 bases of the junction left unmatched. Germline CDR1 is SGHDT and CDR2 is YYEEEE. This CDR3 has 15 amino acids. The CDR3 sequence is CASSLGQGGWTEAFF. The CDR3, as DNA: TGTGCCAGCAGCTTGGGACAGGGGGGATGGACTGAAGCTTTCTTT.

As for this clone: The sample has other DNA sequences that encode this CDR3 too. CDR3 nucleotide sequence: TGTGCCAGCGGGGGACAGTTTTATGGCTACACCTTC. It is translated as CASGGQFYGYTF. The V gene is TRBV6-5, the J gene TRBJ1-2; 7 positions agree with TRBD1. Germline values: CDR1 MNHEY, CDR2 SVGAGI. The CDR3 sequence is 12 residues long. V gave up 8 bases and J gave up 5 bases; unmatched junction bases: 5.

The rearrangement uses TRBV6-2 or TRBV6-3 and TRBJ2-2; 9 nucleotides match TRBD2. Germline V CDR1 and CDR2: MNHEY, SVGEGT. CDR3 length equals 17 residues. V lost 6 bases to trimming and J lost 4 bases; unmatched junction nucleotides: 12. The CDR3 DNA is TGTGCCAGCAGCACCGTAGGTCTAGCGGGATTCACCGGGGAGCTGTTTTTT. It specifies CASSTVGLAGFTGELFF.

The chain's CDR3 is CASSLLTGGAFF. The CDR3 DNA reads as TGTGCCAGCAGTTTATTAACAGGTGGGGCTTTCTTT. The rearrangement joins TRBV28 to TRBJ1-1; possible D gene TRBD1, 5 bases. The CDR3 is 12 amino acids. In germline, CDR1 is MDHEN, CDR2 SYDVKM. V shed 1 base and J shed 11 bases, with 11 bases lying between them.

The chain is built from TRBV7-9 and TRBJ1-2; 7 bases are a match to TRBD1. The CDR3 consists of 14 residues. V dropped 2 bases and J dropped 3; count of bases not matched to a gene: 3. Germline V gene sequence: CDR1 SEHNR, CDR2 FQNEAQ (reference sequence). The CDR3 DNA reads as TGTGCCAGCAGCTTAAAGGGGGCTGACTATGGCTACACCTTC. Its translation: CASSLKGADYGYTF.

This clone appeared a single time. This chain links TRBV13 with TRBJ2-7, with TRBD1 as a possible D gene (6 bases). The CDR3 has 12 residues. The germline V and J ends were trimmed by 5 bases and 4 bases, with 9 bases remaining between them. Germline V gives CDR1 PRHDT, CDR2 FYEKMQ (reference sequence). The CDR3 DNA reads TGTGCCAGCAGCCCGGACAGTTACGAGCAGTACTTC. This translates into CASSPDSYEQYF.

The J gene is TRBJ2-1, the V gene TRBV24-1; TRBD1 matches 7 bases. V lost 3 bases and J lost 11; bases outside the gene matches: 15. From germline, CDR1 is KGHDR and CDR2 SFDVKD. This CDR3 is 16 amino acids long. CDR3 amino acids: CATSDPRYPRQGQQFF. In DNA, the CDR3 is TGTGCCACCAGTGATCCCCGATACCCTCGACAGGGACAGCAGTTCTTC.

J is TRBJ1-2 and V is TRBV6-6; 7 nucleotides agree with TRBD1. The V gene end was trimmed by 2 bases and the J gene end by 3 bases; junction bases not matched to a gene: 6. The CDR3 spans 15 residues. CDR1 and CDR2 from the germline V gene are MNHNY and SVGAGI (reference sequence). The DNA of the CDR3 is TGTGCCAGCAGTTACGAGGACAGGATCGACTATGGCTACACCTTC. Translation: CASSYEDRIDYGYTF.

The rearrangement links TRBV6-5 to TRBJ1-4, with 8 positions matching TRBD1. CDR1 is MNHEY and CDR2 is SVGAGI in the germline V gene. With 5 bases clipped from V and 3 bases from J, the junction kept 5 bases outside the gene matches. The CDR3 spans 15 residues. CDR3 DNA sequence: TGTGCCAGCAGTCAGACAGGGGCGGCTAATGAAAAACTGTTTTTT. The encoded protein is CASSQTGAANEKLFF.

This chain connects TRBV30 to TRBJ1-6; a weak D match, TRBD1 (6 bases). The CDR3 is made up of 15 amino acids. Trimming left V 2 bases short and J 0 bases short, with 8 bases between. From germline, CDR1 is GTSNPN and CDR2 SVGIG (reference sequence). The CDR3 loop reads CAWSQGSSYNSPLHF. DNA of the CDR3: TGTGCCTGGAGTCAGGGGAGCTCCTATAATTCACCCCTCCACTTT.

The chain has TRBV7-9 and TRBJ1-2; D is undetermined. V lost 2 bases to trimming and J lost 12 bases, with 16 bases between them. The germline CDR1 and CDR2 sequences are SEHNR and FQNEAQ (reference sequence). The CDR3 covers 13 residues. The CDR3 bases are TGTGCCAGCAGCTTACCGGACTCGGTGATCCACACCTTC. Translated: CASSLPDSVIHTF.

The rearrangement links TRBV29-1 to TRBJ2-7; TRBD2 aligns across 11 bases. Germline lookup yields CDR1 SQVTM and CDR2 ANQGSEA. The V and J ends lost 3 bases and 9 bases, in that order; junction bases with no gene match: 7. This CDR3 contains 13 residues. The CDR3, as DNA: TGCAGCGTTGAGGCTAGCGGGGGGCCCGGGCAGTACTTC. Its translation is CSVEASGGPGQYF.

V and J are TRBV6-5 and TRBJ1-3, with TRBD1 matching 8 bases. The CDR3 totals 15 residues. The germline CDR1 and CDR2 sequences are MNHEY and SVGAGI. V lost 0 bases to trimming and J lost 4 bases; unmatched junction nucleotides: 2. This CDR3 is CASSYSGQVGNTIYF. CDR3 bases: TGTGCCAGCAGTTACTCGGGACAGGTCGGAAACACCATATATTTT.

This clone was counted between two and nine times. The rearrangement links TRBV5-1 to TRBJ1-1; no clear D. The V end was cut by 2 bases, the J end by 0 bases, with 14 bases between. The germline gives CDR1 SGHRS, CDR2 YFSETQ. The CDR3 consists of 16 residues. The CDR3 DNA sequence: TGCGCCAGCAGCTTCAGTATCAATTCCTTGAACACTGAAGCTTTCTTT. Its protein is CASSFSINSLNTEAFF.

DNA for the CDR3: TGTGCCAGCAGTGTCCCCACCGGCGGGGGGGGCCCCACAGATACGCAGTATTTT. It encodes CASSVPTGGGGPTDTQYF. V usage is TRBV6-1 and J usage is TRBJ2-3; TRBD2 aligns across 9 bases. The junction had 13 bases not matched to a gene; V was cut back by 4 bases and J by 2 bases. Germline V gives CDR1 MNHNS, CDR2 SASEGT. This CDR3 spans 18 amino acids.

The chain has TRBV9 and TRBJ1-4; no reliable D call. Trimming took off 4 bases at V and 8 bases at J, with 12 bases between the two ends. Germline values: CDR1 SGDLS, CDR2 YYNGEE. The length of the CDR3 is 13 residues. The CDR3 nucleotides read TGTGCCAGCAGCCCCCCGCTGGGCGAAAAACTGTTTTTT. Translated: CASSPPLGEKLFF.

The rearrangement uses TRBV20-1 and TRBJ2-1; 9 positions match TRBD1. Germline trimming cut 3 bases from V and 6 bases from J; bases unmatched to any gene: 12. Germline V gene data show CDR1 as DFQATT and CDR2 as SNEGSKA (reference sequence). This CDR3 is 16 amino acids long. The CDR3 nucleotides read TGCAGTGCTAGTGAGTCATCCCACAGGGGGCGCAATGAGCAGTTCTTC. Translating it yields CSASESSHRGRNEQFF.

This CDR3 reads CASTPGLTYEQYF. The CDR3 nucleotides are TGTGCCAGCACCCCAGGATTGACCTACGAGCAGTACTTC. The chain links TRBV5-4 to TRBJ2-7; D is ambiguous. The germline CDR1 and CDR2 sequences are SGHNT and YYREEE (reference sequence). Trimming cost V 6 bases and J 2 bases, with 12 bases left between them. This CDR3 comprises 13 residues.

The V and J genes are TRBV5-1 and TRBJ1-4; unclear D gene. CDR1 and CDR2 (germline): SGHRS, YFSETQ. The V end lost 0 bases, the J end lost 2 bases, and 8 bases lay between the germline ends. The CDR3 runs to 15 residues. For the CDR3, the DNA is TGCGCCAGCAGCTTGGGGGCGGGCACTAATGAAAAACTGTTTTTT. This gives the protein CASSLGAGTNEKLFF.